These T cell receptor beta chains were read from a single sample in a study of T cell responses to AZD1222 COVID-19 vaccine. Only in-frame clones appear in the TCRdb table, and some are missing; sequencing was by immunoSEQ multiplex PCR. The table lists 95,000 to 150,000 clones, 88% of them singletons, with roughly 4.5% in the top ten. The sequencing here drew on peripheral blood, taken on day 0 of AZD1222 vaccination. Receptor source: an adult in good health. Each CDR3 is given with its conserved first and last residue. Each record gives: CDR3 protein, CDR3 DNA, V gene, clone size, D gene, J gene. The D gene is left open where the match is weak. Where a row states a size, it is once, few, many or the class of an expanded clone; other rows omit it.

cdr3_aa: CASSIEVTGIEAFF; cdr3_nt: TGTGCCAGTAGTATAGAGGTAACAGGTATTGAAGCTTTCTTT; v_call: TRBV19; clone_size: -; d_call: -; j_call: TRBJ1-1
cdr3_aa: CATRLQDYQPQHF; cdr3_nt: TGTGCCACCCGTCTCCAGGATTATCAGCCCCAGCATTTT; v_call: TRBV28; clone_size: few; d_call: -; j_call: TRBJ1-5
cdr3_aa: CASSIFPGGAVNTEAFF; cdr3_nt: TGTGCCAGTAGTATCTTCCCGGGGGGGGCAGTGAACACTGAAGCTTTCTTT; v_call: TRBV19; clone_size: -; d_call: -; j_call: TRBJ1-1
cdr3_aa: CASSLVLAGGPGEQYF; cdr3_nt: TGTGCCAGCAGCTTGGTACTAGCGGGAGGGCCAGGCGAGCAGTACTTC; v_call: TRBV5-6; clone_size: once; d_call: TRBD2; j_call: TRBJ2-7
cdr3_aa: CASSVAPGTNSPLHF; cdr3_nt: TGTGCCAGCAGCGTAGCGCCAGGGACCAATTCACCCCTCCACTTT; v_call: TRBV9; clone_size: -; d_call: -; j_call: TRBJ1-6
cdr3_aa: CASSVGLLAGTETQYF; cdr3_nt: TGTGCCAGCAGCGTAGGACTCCTCGCCGGGACGGAGACCCAGTACTTC; v_call: TRBV9; clone_size: -; d_call: -; j_call: TRBJ2-5
cdr3_aa: CASSEAGALNTQYF; cdr3_nt: TGTGCCAGCAGCGAGGCCGGGGCCCTGAATACGCAGTATTTT; v_call: TRBV9; clone_size: -; d_call: -; j_call: TRBJ2-3
cdr3_aa: CASSKHFLTTGASSSGYGYTF; cdr3_nt: TGTGCCAGTAGTAAGCATTTCCTGACTACAGGGGCCTCGTCTAGTGGCTATGGCTACACCTTC; v_call: TRBV19; clone_size: -; d_call: TRBD1; j_call: TRBJ1-2
cdr3_aa: CASSEYGTSFAGELFF; cdr3_nt: TGTGCCAGCAGTGAATACGGGACTAGCTTCGCCGGGGAGCTGTTTTTT; v_call: TRBV2; clone_size: once; d_call: TRBD2; j_call: TRBJ2-2
cdr3_aa: CASSFGGPNTEAFF; cdr3_nt: TGTGCCAGCAGTTTCGGGGGGCCGAACACTGAAGCTTTCTTT; v_call: TRBV27; clone_size: -; d_call: -; j_call: TRBJ1-1
cdr3_aa: CASSETGANVLTF; cdr3_nt: TGTGCCAGCAGTGAAACTGGGGCCAACGTCCTGACTTTC; v_call: TRBV2; clone_size: -; d_call: -; j_call: TRBJ2-6
cdr3_aa: CASSIGTEPEAFF; cdr3_nt: TGTGCCAGTAGTATCGGGACAGAACCTGAAGCTTTCTTT; v_call: TRBV19; clone_size: -; d_call: TRBD1; j_call: TRBJ1-1
cdr3_aa: CASRLPLAGDYEQYF; cdr3_nt: TGTGCCAGCAGACTCCCACTAGCGGGAGACTACGAGCAGTACTTC; v_call: TRBV6-5; clone_size: -; d_call: TRBD2; j_call: TRBJ2-7
cdr3_aa: CATKGPNEQFF; cdr3_nt: TGTGCCACCAAAGGCCCCAATGAGCAGTTCTTC; v_call: TRBV24-1; clone_size: once; d_call: -; j_call: TRBJ2-1
cdr3_aa: CAADSRGTEQYF; cdr3_nt: TGTGCCGCCGATTCGCGGGGGACCGAGCAGTACTTC; v_call: TRBV10-3; clone_size: -; d_call: TRBD2; j_call: TRBJ2-7
cdr3_aa: CASSYRAAQNQPQHF; cdr3_nt: TGTGCCAGCAGTTACCGGGCAGCTCAAAATCAGCCCCAGCATTTT; v_call: TRBV6-2/TRBV6-3; clone_size: few; d_call: -; j_call: TRBJ1-5
cdr3_aa: CASSAAGSTDTQYF; cdr3_nt: TGTGCCAGCTCAGCAGCGGGGAGCACAGATACGCAGTATTTT; v_call: TRBV18; clone_size: -; d_call: TRBD2; j_call: TRBJ2-3
cdr3_aa: CASSLDLGESGYTF; cdr3_nt: TGCGCCAGCAGCTTGGATCTGGGGGAAAGTGGCTACACCTTC; v_call: TRBV5-1; clone_size: -; d_call: -; j_call: TRBJ1-2
cdr3_aa: CSGQPGQGGWETQYF; cdr3_nt: TGCAGCGGTCAACCGGGACAGGGAGGATGGGAGACCCAGTACTTC; v_call: TRBV29-1; clone_size: once; d_call: TRBD1; j_call: TRBJ2-5
cdr3_aa: CASSPTSARDTGELFF; cdr3_nt: TGTGCCAGCAGTCCCACGAGCGCCCGCGACACCGGGGAGCTGTTTTTT; v_call: TRBV27; clone_size: -; d_call: -; j_call: TRBJ2-2
cdr3_aa: CASSDRQGRNEQYF; cdr3_nt: TGTGCCAGCAGTGACCGGCAGGGGCGGAACGAGCAGTACTTC; v_call: TRBV25-1; clone_size: -; d_call: -; j_call: TRBJ2-7
cdr3_aa: CASSLRGGRGTEAFF; cdr3_nt: TGTGCCAGCAGCTTACGGGGGGGCAGGGGCACTGAAGCTTTCTTT; v_call: TRBV13; clone_size: -; d_call: -; j_call: TRBJ1-1
cdr3_aa: CASSFGQTGELFF; cdr3_nt: TGTGCCAGCAGTTTTGGACAGACCGGGGAGCTGTTTTTT; v_call: TRBV12-3/TRBV12-4; clone_size: -; d_call: -; j_call: TRBJ2-2
cdr3_aa: CASRGTGELFF; cdr3_nt: TGTGCCAGTAGGGGGACCGGGGAGCTGTTTTTT; v_call: TRBV19; clone_size: -; d_call: -; j_call: TRBJ2-2
cdr3_aa: CASIYMGYSSGNTIYF; cdr3_nt: TGTGCCAGTATATATATGGGGTATAGCTCTGGAAACACCATATATTTT; v_call: TRBV19; clone_size: -; d_call: -; j_call: TRBJ1-3
cdr3_aa: CASRPAGGIYEQYF; cdr3_nt: TGTGCCAGCCGGCCCGCGGGAGGGATATACGAGCAGTACTTC; v_call: TRBV27; clone_size: -; d_call: TRBD2; j_call: TRBJ2-7
cdr3_aa: CASSETRQIQETQYF; cdr3_nt: TGTGCCAGCAGTGAGACTCGCCAGATACAAGAGACCCAGTACTTC; v_call: TRBV27; clone_size: -; d_call: -; j_call: TRBJ2-5
cdr3_aa: CASSTGPVWRNQPQHF; cdr3_nt: TGTGCCAGCAGCACAGGCCCGGTTTGGCGCAATCAGCCCCAGCATTTT; v_call: TRBV3-1/TRBV3-2; clone_size: -; d_call: -; j_call: TRBJ1-5
cdr3_aa: CASSLAGQGLYEQYF; cdr3_nt: TGTGCCAGCAGTTTGGCCGGACAGGGCTTGTACGAGCAGTACTTC; v_call: TRBV27; clone_size: few; d_call: TRBD1; j_call: TRBJ2-7
cdr3_aa: CASSVYRGYSTDTQYF; cdr3_nt: TGTGCCAGCAGCGTGTACAGGGGTTATAGCACAGATACGCAGTATTTT; v_call: TRBV7-9; clone_size: many; d_call: TRBD1; j_call: TRBJ2-3
cdr3_aa: CASSPRTSVHNEQFF; cdr3_nt: TGTGCCAGCTCACCACGGACTAGCGTACACAATGAGCAGTTCTTC; v_call: TRBV18; clone_size: few; d_call: TRBD2; j_call: TRBJ2-1
cdr3_aa: CASSQGGWESANTGELFF; cdr3_nt: TGTGCCAGCAGCCAAGGTGGGTGGGAGAGCGCGAACACCGGGGAGCTGTTTTTT; v_call: TRBV3-1/TRBV3-2; clone_size: -; d_call: -; j_call: TRBJ2-2
cdr3_aa: CAGGSGPVNQPQHF; cdr3_nt: TGTGCCGGAGGGAGCGGACCGGTTAATCAGCCCCAGCATTTT; v_call: TRBV6-5; clone_size: few; d_call: -; j_call: TRBJ1-5
cdr3_aa: CASSMFYGYTF; cdr3_nt: TGTGCCAGTAGTATGTTCTATGGCTACACCTTC; v_call: TRBV19; clone_size: -; d_call: -; j_call: TRBJ1-2
cdr3_aa: CASSLTGGTDTQYF; cdr3_nt: TGTGCCAGCAGCTTAACGGGGGGCACAGATACGCAGTATTTT; v_call: TRBV7-3; clone_size: -; d_call: -; j_call: TRBJ2-3
cdr3_aa: CASGLPTGDYGYTF; cdr3_nt: TGTGCTAGTGGTCTCCCCACAGGGGACTATGGCTACACCTTC; v_call: TRBV12-5; clone_size: once; d_call: TRBD1; j_call: TRBJ1-2
cdr3_aa: CASSLLRGSGGRTDTQYF; cdr3_nt: TGTGCCAGCAGTCTCTTAAGGGGGAGCGGGGGGAGGACAGATACGCAGTATTTT; v_call: TRBV2; clone_size: -; d_call: TRBD2; j_call: TRBJ2-3
cdr3_aa: CASSAPTGARVGTGNTIYF; cdr3_nt: TGTGCCAGCAGCGCCCCGACAGGGGCCCGAGTTGGCACTGGAAACACCATATATTTT; v_call: TRBV9; clone_size: -; d_call: TRBD1; j_call: TRBJ1-3
cdr3_aa: CSVVTGGNQPQHF; cdr3_nt: TGCAGCGTTGTAACAGGGGGCAATCAGCCCCAGCATTTT; v_call: TRBV29-1; clone_size: -; d_call: TRBD1; j_call: TRBJ1-5
cdr3_aa: CASSQGVVLYGYTF; cdr3_nt: TGTGCCAGCAGTCAGGGGGTCGTGTTATATGGCTACACCTTC; v_call: TRBV6-5; clone_size: -; d_call: TRBD1; j_call: TRBJ1-2
cdr3_aa: CASSLAGGEAFF; cdr3_nt: TGTGCCAGCAGTTTAGCAGGGGGAGAAGCTTTCTTT; v_call: TRBV27; clone_size: -; d_call: TRBD1; j_call: TRBJ1-1
cdr3_aa: CAWSSETAANYGYTF; cdr3_nt: TGTGCCTGGAGTTCCGAAACGGCAGCTAACTATGGCTACACCTTC; v_call: TRBV30; clone_size: -; d_call: -; j_call: TRBJ1-2
cdr3_aa: CASSHPRDYGYTF; cdr3_nt: TGTGCCAGCAGCCATCCACGGGACTATGGCTACACCTTC; v_call: TRBV14; clone_size: -; d_call: -; j_call: TRBJ1-2
cdr3_aa: CASSQQGPLSYEQYF; cdr3_nt: TGTGCCAGCAGCCAACAGGGACCCCTCTCCTACGAGCAGTACTTC; v_call: TRBV3-1/TRBV3-2; clone_size: -; d_call: -; j_call: TRBJ2-7
cdr3_aa: CASSLVSVDGNQKLFF; cdr3_nt: TGTGCCAGCAGCTTGGTGTCAGTGGACGGCAATCAAAAACTGTTTTTT; v_call: TRBV5-6; clone_size: -; d_call: -; j_call: TRBJ1-4
cdr3_aa: CASSQFGGCLAGYQETQYF; cdr3_nt: TGTGCCAGCAGCCAATTTGGGGGGTGTCTAGCGGGGTACCAAGAGACCCAGTACTTC; v_call: TRBV3-1/TRBV3-2; clone_size: -; d_call: TRBD2; j_call: TRBJ2-5
cdr3_aa: CASSLADRGGQPQHF; cdr3_nt: TGTGCCAGCAGCTTAGCAGACAGGGGAGGTCAGCCCCAGCATTTT; v_call: TRBV7-8; clone_size: -; d_call: TRBD1; j_call: TRBJ1-5
cdr3_aa: CASSIGPRSRELFF; cdr3_nt: TGTGCCAGTAGTATCGGCCCCAGATCGCGGGAGCTGTTTTTT; v_call: TRBV19; clone_size: -; d_call: -; j_call: TRBJ2-2
cdr3_aa: CASSLGAATDTQYF; cdr3_nt: TGTGCCAGCAGCTTAGGAGCAGCGACAGATACGCAGTATTTT; v_call: TRBV7-3; clone_size: -; d_call: -; j_call: TRBJ2-3
cdr3_aa: CATSDPTGAMNTDTQYF; cdr3_nt: TGTGCCACCAGTGACCCAACCGGGGCTATGAACACAGATACGCAGTATTTT; v_call: TRBV24-1; clone_size: -; d_call: -; j_call: TRBJ2-3
cdr3_aa: CASSQDRGLSTNEKLFF; cdr3_nt: TGTGCCAGCAGCCAAGACAGGGGGCTTTCAACTAATGAAAAACTGTTTTTT; v_call: TRBV3-1/TRBV3-2; clone_size: -; d_call: TRBD1; j_call: TRBJ1-4
cdr3_aa: CASSHRGPTEAFF; cdr3_nt: TGTGCCAGCAGTCACCGGGGCCCCACTGAAGCTTTCTTT; v_call: TRBV7-2; clone_size: -; d_call: -; j_call: TRBJ1-1